The 16 T cell receptor beta chains below all came from one sample that was sequenced in a study of T cells in localized non-small cell lung cancer. Some clones are missing from TCRdb's copy, which holds only in-frame ones; the method was immunoSEQ multiplex PCR. The sample lists 15,000 or so clones, about 89% occurring once. The specimen comprised peripheral blood mononuclear cells, sampled before any cancer treatment. These receptors came from a male donor at least 60 years old with stage II lung adenocarcinoma.

CDR3 sequence (DNA): TGTGCCAGCACCGGACTAGCGGGAGATTACGAGCAGTACTTC. Its translation: CASTGLAGDYEQYF. The chain employs TRBV6-5 and TRBJ2-7; 13 bases agree with TRBD2. This CDR3 spans 14 amino acids. V lost 7 bases to trimming and J lost 4 bases; unmatched junction nucleotides: 4. Germline values: CDR1 MNHEY, CDR2 SVGAGI.

The chain is built from TRBV11-3 and TRBJ1-4; D gene unclear. Trimming removed 0 bases from V and 10 bases from J, with 18 bases in between. Germline-derived CDR1 and CDR2 are SGHNT and YENEEA. This CDR3 is 16 amino acids long. The CDR3: CASSLDGASLRGKLFF. The CDR3 nucleotides read TGTGCCAGCAGCTTAGATGGCGCGTCCCTACGGGGAAAACTGTTTTTT.

By proportion, this clone is medium-sized (0.01 to 0.1%). The V and J genes are TRBV5-5 and TRBJ1-5, with D unresolved. The germline gives CDR1 SGHKS, CDR2 YYEKEE (reference sequence). Trimming cost V 4 bases and J 0 bases, with 8 bases left between them. This CDR3 region has 14 residues. The CDR3 region has the DNA TGTGCCAGCAGCCCGACCCCTAGCAATCAGCCCCAGCATTTT. This encodes CASSPTPSNQPQHF.

V usage is TRBV28 and J usage is TRBJ1-5, with a possible D match to TRBD1 (6 bases). Germline V CDR1 and CDR2: MDHEN, SYDVKM. Trimming took 5 bases from V and 0 from J, leaving 14 bases between them. This CDR3 region has 16 residues. CDR3 coding DNA: TGTGCCAGCAGTCCGGGGGGGCGGGATAGCAATCAGCCCCAGCATTTT. This translates into CASSPGGRDSNQPQHF.

J is TRBJ1-4 and V is TRBV5-4; TRBD1 might be the D (5 bases). CDR1 and CDR2 (germline): SGHNT, YYREEE (reference sequence). This CDR3 has 16 residues. The ends were cut back, 0 bases at V and 3 bases at J, with 12 bases in the middle. In nucleotides, the CDR3 is TGTGCCAGCAGCTTGGCTCGGGACGCCGCTAATGAAAAACTGTTTTTT. Protein sequence: CASSLARDAANEKLFF.

The V and J genes are TRBV28 and TRBJ2-7; D possibly uses TRBD1 or TRBD2 (6 bases each). The V gene lost 2 bases and the J gene lost 3 bases, with 23 bases spanning the gap. The V gene's germline CDR1 is MDHEN and CDR2 SYDVKM. This CDR3 comprises 18 residues. CDR3 coding DNA: TGTGCCAGCAGTTTAGTGGGGGCAGGGAGGAGGTTGGTCTACGAGCAGTACTTC. It is translated as CASSLVGAGRRLVYEQYF.

This chain joins TRBV13 and TRBJ2-7; no reliable D call. Germline V gene lookup returns CDR1 PRHDT and CDR2 FYEKMQ (reference sequence). This CDR3 spans 13 amino acids. V lost 5 bases, J lost 3 bases, and 11 bases lay in between. The CDR3 DNA reads as TGTGCCAGCAGCGCCCAATCCCACTACGAGCAGTACTTC. The encoded protein is CASSAQSHYEQYF.

The chain carries TRBV7-8 and TRBJ2-1, with D possibly matching TRBD1 (7 bases). V shed 5 bases and J shed 7 bases, with 21 bases lying between them. The germline V gene encodes CDR1 SGHVS and CDR2 FQNEAQ. This CDR3 has 16 amino acids. The CDR3 region has the DNA TGTGCCAGCAGCCTGACAGGGATCCAAGGGGGGAATGAGCAGTTCTTC. Amino acid sequence: CASSLTGIQGGNEQFF.

This chain links TRBV9 with TRBJ1-2; the D is unclear. This CDR3 spans 13 amino acids. Trimming removed 1 base at V and 8 bases at J, with 12 bases between. Germline CDR1 is SGDLS and CDR2 is YYNGEE. The CDR3 DNA follows: TGTGCCAGCAGCGTAAGAGAGTCCGAGGGCTACACCTTC. Its translation is CASSVRESEGYTF.

V is TRBV4-3 and J is TRBJ2-2, with TRBD2 as a possible D gene (5 bases). Germline V lookup: CDR1 LGHNA, CDR2 YSLEER. Trimming pared 0 bases from V and 5 bases from J, leaving 7 bases between. This CDR3 contains 14 residues. The CDR3 region has the DNA TGCGCCAGCAGCCAAGATACGGGGACCGGGGAGCTGTTTTTT. Translating it yields CASSQDTGTGELFF.

A note on this clone: One end of the junction does not line up with germline, which may come from a read error. This sample includes further DNA sequences coding for the same CDR3. The chain combines TRBV19 with TRBJ2-1, with 16 nucleotides matching TRBD2. The CDR3 contains 17 residues. CDR1 is LNHDA, CDR2 SQIVND, per germline (reference sequence). The CDR3 here is CATHPGTSGRGKDEQFF. CDR3 DNA sequence: TGCGCCACCCACCCGGGGACTAGCGGGAGGGGTAAGGATGAGCAGTTCTTC.

This clone was counted only a few times. The rearrangement uses TRBV15 and TRBJ1-3; no firm D call. The CDR3 covers 18 residues. Germline V gene lookup returns CDR1 LNHNV and CDR2 YYDKDF (reference sequence). Trimming left V 0 bases short and J 0 bases short, with 15 bases between. The CDR3 bases are TGTGCCACCAGCAGAGATGAATCCCAGGCCTACTCTGGAAACACCATATATTTT. It is translated as CATSRDESQAYSGNTIYF.

This clone was seen once. The chain recombines TRBV7-8 with TRBJ2-1, with TRBD1 matching over 11 bases. CDR1 and CDR2 from the germline V gene are SGHVS and FQNEAQ. J was trimmed by 8 bases and V by 0 bases; bases with no gene match: 3. This CDR3 contains 15 residues. In DNA form, the CDR3 reads TGTGCCAGCAGCTTAGCGCCGGGACAGGGGGATGAGCAGTTCTTC. This gives the protein CASSLAPGQGDEQFF.

V is TRBV11-3 and J is TRBJ2-3, with no clear D. The V gene lost 1 base and the J gene lost 5 bases, with 7 bases spanning the gap. The CDR3 runs to 13 residues. Germline CDR1 reads SGHNT; CDR2 reads YENEEA. CDR3 protein: CASSLGRVDTQYF. CDR3 DNA sequence: TGTGCCAGCAGCTTAGGACGGGTAGATACGCAGTATTTT.

This rearrangement joins TRBV2 to TRBJ1-3; the D gene is possibly TRBD1 (5 bases). Trimming removed 5 bases at V and 0 bases at J, with 11 bases between. The germline V gene encodes CDR1 SNHLY and CDR2 FYNNEI. CDR3 length: 15 amino acids. DNA of the CDR3: TGTGCCAGCAGTCCCGACAGAACCTCTGGAAACACCATATATTTT. Its translation: CASSPDRTSGNTIYF.

This chain uses TRBV11-2 with TRBJ2-1; D might be TRBD1 (5 bases). CDR1 and CDR2 from the germline V gene are SGHAT and FQNNGV. V was trimmed by 4 bases and J by 7 bases, leaving 17 bases between them. The CDR3 has 15 amino acids. CDR3 protein: CASSSTTGGRNEQFF. The CDR3 DNA is TGTGCCAGCAGCTCTACTACAGGCGGCCGAAATGAGCAGTTCTTC.